The 8 T cell receptor beta chains listed next were all sequenced from one sample in a study of T cell changes during pregnancy in multiple sclerosis. Libraries were prepared by immunoSEQ multiplex PCR; TCRdb keeps only in-frame clonotypes and omits some of them. The repertoire has under 15,000 clones, 85% to 95% of them found once; the top ten carry about 0.29%. Sequenced material: CD4+ T cells from peripheral blood mononuclear cells, taken before pregnancy. These receptors were collected from a female donor with multiple sclerosis, enrolled in a pregnancy study.

The V gene is TRBV29-1, the J gene TRBJ2-1, with D possibly matching TRBD1 (5 bases). This CDR3 spans 16 amino acids. Germline lookup yields CDR1 SQVTM and CDR2 ANQGSEA. The germline V and J ends were trimmed by 7 bases and 0 bases, with 19 bases remaining between them. The CDR3 here is CSAGHNTPISYNEQFF. The DNA of the CDR3 is TGCAGCGCCGGACACAATACACCCATCTCCTACAATGAGCAGTTCTTC.

The V call is TRBV9, the J call TRBJ2-2; 8 nucleotides match TRBD1. Germline loops: CDR1 SGDLS, CDR2 YYNGEE. The CDR3 is 16 residues long. J gave up 0 bases and V 4 bases, and 5 bases lay outside the gene matches. Written as DNA, the CDR3 is TGTGCCAGCAGCCCCCGACAGGGGACGAACACCGGGGAGCTGTTTTTT. Amino acid sequence: CASSPRQGTNTGELFF.

The CDR3 DNA reads as TGTGCCAGCTCACCGAAGGGGACTGAAGCTTTCTTT. Encoded protein: CASSPKGTEAFF. The chain carries TRBV18 and TRBJ1-1; perhaps TRBD1 as D (5 bases). The CDR3 loop spans 12 amino acids. The V end lost 3 bases, the J end lost 5 bases, and 7 bases lay between the germline ends. Germline values: CDR1 KGHSH, CDR2 LQKENI. The full variable domain, completed using reference TRBV18 and TRBJ1-1, is NAGVMQNPRHLVRRRGQEARLRCSPMKGHSHVYWYRQLPEEGLKFMVYLQKENIIDESGMPKERFSAEFPKEGPSILRIQQVVRGDSAAYFCASSPKGTEAFFGQGTRLTVV.

The V call is TRBV27, the J call TRBJ1-1, with D maybe TRBD1 (6 bases). The CDR3 sequence is 13 residues long. The germline CDR1 and CDR2 sequences are MNHEY and SMNVEV (reference sequence). With 1 base removed from V and 5 bases from J, the gap between germline ends came to 8 bases. This chain's CDR3 is CASSLWQGTEAFF. CDR3 nucleotide sequence: TGTGCCAGCAGTTTATGGCAGGGGACTGAAGCTTTCTTT.

V usage is TRBV30 and J usage is TRBJ1-6; D not certain. CDR3 length: 15 residues. V lost 0 bases to trimming and J lost 0 bases, with 6 bases between them. Germline V gene data show CDR1 as GTSNPN and CDR2 as SVGIG (reference sequence). The CDR3 loop reads CAWSVSGSYNSPLHF. In DNA, the CDR3 is TGTGCCTGGAGTGTTAGTGGCTCCTATAATTCACCCCTCCACTTT.

The chain employs TRBV9 and TRBJ2-7, with TRBD1 matching over 7 bases. Germline V gene sequence: CDR1 SGDLS, CDR2 YYNGEE. The CDR3 is made up of 14 amino acids. The junction had 4 bases not matched to a gene; V was cut back by 0 bases and J by 4 bases. CDR3 nucleotides: TGTGCCAGCAGCGTAGCGGGACAGCCTTACGAGCAGTACTTC. Its translation is CASSVAGQPYEQYF. Supplemented by reference TRBV9 and TRBJ2-7, the full variable domain reads DSGVTQTPKHLITATGQRVTLRCSPRSGDLSVYWYQQSLDQGLQFLIQYYNGEERAKGNILERFSAQQFPDLHSELNLSSLELGDSALYFCASSVAGQPYEQYFGPGTRLTVT.

V and J are TRBV2 and TRBJ2-5, with D perhaps TRBD1 (6 bases). The CDR3 loop spans 12 amino acids. Between the trimmed V and J ends, which lost 8 bases and 2 bases, there was a span of 9 bases. The germline CDR1 and CDR2 sequences are SNHLY and FYNNEI. The CDR3 sequence is CASQDRQETQYF. The DNA of the CDR3 is TGTGCCAGCCAAGACAGGCAAGAGACCCAGTACTTC.

The V gene is TRBV28, the J gene TRBJ1-1; D call uncertain. Trimming cost V 4 bases and J 9 bases, with 12 bases left between them. The CDR3 is 12 residues long. Germline CDR1 is MDHEN and CDR2 is SYDVKM. The CDR3 DNA reads as TGTGCCAGCAGTTCTATTACCCCTCAAGCTTTCTTT. This translates into CASSSITPQAFF.